These 21 T cell receptor beta chains came from one sample sequenced in a study of T cell responses to AZD1222 COVID-19 vaccine. Data came from immunoSEQ multiplex PCR; TCRdb stores just in-frame clones and leaves some out. The sample records 70,000 or so clones, 88% being singletons. Material: peripheral blood, obtained on day 0 of AZD1222 vaccination. All receptors derive from an adult in good health.

The chain joins TRBV7-9 to TRBJ2-7; TRBD2 might be the D (7 bases). Germline V gives CDR1 SEHNR, CDR2 FQNEAQ (reference sequence). Trimming removed 9 bases from V and 4 bases from J, with 22 bases in between. The CDR3 spans 15 residues. The CDR3 loop is CASSEGGGPGYEQYF. Written as DNA, the CDR3 is TGTGCCAGTTCCGAGGGGGGAGGGCCCGGGTACGAGCAGTACTTC.

The chain carries TRBV27 and TRBJ1-1, with TRBD1 matching 11 bases. The CDR3 contains 16 residues. Germline CDR1 is MNHEY and CDR2 is SMNVEV (reference sequence). V shed 7 bases and J 3 bases; nucleotides not matched to a gene: 10. CDR3 loop: CASTPRDRGSDTEAFF. The CDR3 region has the DNA TGTGCCAGCACTCCTCGGGACAGGGGGTCGGACACTGAAGCTTTCTTT.

Only a few counts were recorded for this clone. The rearrangement joins TRBV6-4 to TRBJ2-6; D is ambiguous. The germline V gene has CDR1 MRHNA and CDR2 SNTAGT. The length of the CDR3 is 15 residues. V shed 2 bases and J shed 1 base, with 6 bases lying between them. CDR3 sequence reads: CASSDGISGANVLTF. CDR3 bases: TGTGCCAGCAGTGACGGTATTTCTGGGGCCAACGTCCTGACTTTC.

The chain couples TRBV7-9 to TRBJ2-2, with D perhaps matching TRBD1 or TRBD2 (6 bases each). The germline V gene encodes CDR1 SEHNR and CDR2 FQNEAQ (reference sequence). This CDR3 has 15 amino acids. V lost 3 bases and J lost 4, with 12 bases in between. CDR3: CASSLGRGGTGELFF. The DNA for the CDR3 is TGTGCCAGCAGCTTGGGCAGGGGAGGCACCGGGGAGCTGTTTTTT.

This chain joins TRBV5-1 and TRBJ2-7; D not certain. Germline V gene lookup returns CDR1 SGHRS and CDR2 YFSETQ. The CDR3 contains 13 residues. V shed 3 bases and J shed 2 bases, with 9 bases lying between them. CDR3 in amino acids: CASSSLYTYEQYF. CDR3 bases: TGCGCCAGCAGCTCGCTATACACCTACGAGCAGTACTTC.

The J gene is TRBJ2-1, the V gene TRBV15; 16 nucleotides align to TRBD2. The CDR3 is made up of 15 amino acids. The germline V gene has CDR1 LNHNV and CDR2 YYDKDF (reference sequence). The V and J ends lost 0 bases and 12 bases, in that order; junction bases with no gene match: 2. The CDR3 DNA reads as TGTGCCACCAGCAGAGATGGGACTAGCGGGAGGGGGCAGTTCTTC. It translates to CATSRDGTSGRGQFF. Supplemented by reference TRBV15 and TRBJ2-1, the full variable domain reads DAMVIQNPRYQVTQFGKPVTLSCSQTLNHNVMYWYQQKSSQAPKLLFHYYDKDFNNEADTPDNFQSRRPNTSFCFLDIRSPGLGDTAMYLCATSRDGTSGRGQFFGPGTRLTVL.

V is TRBV5-1 and J is TRBJ2-3, with D uncertain. Trimming took off 0 bases at V and 0 bases at J, with 8 bases between the two ends. The CDR3 is 15 residues long. Germline-derived CDR1 and CDR2 are SGHRS and YFSETQ. CDR3 residues: CASSLGRLSTDTQYF. As DNA, the CDR3 is TGCGCCAGCAGCTTGGGGCGGTTAAGCACAGATACGCAGTATTTT. The whole variable domain, filled in from reference TRBV5-1 and TRBJ2-3, reads KAGVTQTPRYLIKTRGQQVTLSCSPISGHRSVSWYQQTPGQGLQFLFEYFSETQRNKGNFPGRFSGRQFSNSRSEMNVSTLELGDSALYLCASSLGRLSTDTQYFGPGTRLTVL.

The genes are TRBV15 and TRBJ2-1, with TRBD2 as a possible D gene (6 bases). The germline CDR1 and CDR2 sequences are LNHNV and YYDKDF (reference sequence). The CDR3 runs 13 residues. V was trimmed by 0 bases and J by 16 bases, leaving 16 bases between them. This CDR3 is CATSREGGLMGFF. CDR3 coding DNA: TGTGCCACCAGCAGAGAAGGAGGGCTAATGGGTTTCTTC. The variable domain in full, with the rest retrieved from reference TRBV15 and TRBJ2-1, is DAMVIQNPRYQVTQFGKPVTLSCSQTLNHNVMYWYQQKSSQAPKLLFHYYDKDFNNEADTPDNFQSRRPNTSFCFLDIRSPGLGDTAMYLCATSREGGLMGFFGPGTRLTVL.

The V gene is TRBV7-2, the J gene TRBJ1-2, with 7 nucleotides matching TRBD1. CDR3 length: 16 amino acids. Looked up from germline, CDR1 is SGHTA and CDR2 is FQGNSA. The V segment lost 5 bases and the J segment 1 base; nucleotides outside the gene matches: 10. This CDR3 reads CASSAQGGAINYGYTF. CDR3 in DNA: TGTGCCAGCAGCGCGCAGGGGGGGGCCATTAACTATGGCTACACCTTC.

The chain recombines TRBV4-2 with TRBJ2-3; 10 bases agree with TRBD2. CDR3 length equals 15 residues. CDR1 is LGHNA and CDR2 is YNFKEQ in the germline V gene. The V and J ends lost 3 bases and 8 bases, in that order; junction bases with no gene match: 8. In nucleotides, the CDR3 is TGTGCCAGCAGCCAGTCTAGCGGGAGCGTAGGTACGCAGTATTTT. This translates into CASSQSSGSVGTQYF.

A few counts support this clone. V usage is TRBV27 and J usage is TRBJ1-1, with no clear D. The length of the CDR3 is 16 residues. From germline, CDR1 is MNHEY and CDR2 SMNVEV (reference sequence). Between the trimmed V and J ends, which lost 4 bases and 5 bases, there was a span of 20 bases. The CDR3 DNA reads TGTGCCAGCAGTTGGGCCATAAGAGAGCAAAGGACTGAAGCTTTCTTT. Translation: CASSWAIREQRTEAFF.

This clone was detected only once. V gene TRBV18 combines with J gene TRBJ1-5, with no clear D. CDR3 length: 12 amino acids. V lost 4 bases to trimming and J lost 4 bases, with 5 bases between them. In germline, CDR1 is KGHSH, CDR2 LQKENI. The CDR3 coding sequence is TGTGCCAGCTCACAGCCTAATCAGCCCCAGCATTTT. Encoded protein: CASSQPNQPQHF.

The CDR3 loop is CASSSPVLGGVEQYF. In DNA, the CDR3 is TGTGCCAGCAGCTCGCCCGTGCTCGGGGGCGTCGAGCAGTACTTC. The rearrangement joins TRBV11-2 to TRBJ2-7; perhaps D is TRBD1 or TRBD2 (6 bases each). This CDR3 comprises 15 residues. Deletions cut 4 bases from V and 6 bases from J, with 19 bases between. Germline CDR1 and CDR2: SGHAT and FQNNGV. Variable domain in full (rest from reference TRBV11-2 and TRBJ2-7): EAGVAQSPRYKIIEKRQSVAFWCNPISGHATLYWYQQILGQGPKLLIQFQNNGVVDDSQLPKDRFSAERLKGVDSTLKIQPAKLEDSAVYLCASSSPVLGGVEQYFGPGTRLTVT.

This rearrangement joins TRBV7-9 to TRBJ2-7; D might be TRBD1 or TRBD2, each matching 6 bases. Per the germline V gene, CDR1 is SEHNR and CDR2 is FQNEAQ (reference sequence). Between the trimmed V and J ends, which lost 11 bases and 6 bases, there was a span of 23 bases. The CDR3 covers 14 residues. CDR3: CASQRGDAVREQYF. In DNA form, the CDR3 reads TGTGCCTCCCAGAGGGGGGACGCCGTCCGCGAGCAGTACTTC.

The chain links TRBV15 to TRBJ2-3; D call uncertain. CDR3 length: 13 residues. Germline V gives CDR1 LNHNV, CDR2 YYDKDF (reference sequence). The V end lost 2 bases, the J end lost 1 base, and 4 bases lay between the germline ends. The CDR3 coding sequence is TGTGCCACCAGCAGACAGGGCACAGATACGCAGTATTTT. It specifies CATSRQGTDTQYF.

The genes are TRBV10-3 and TRBJ1-5, with 8 nucleotides matching TRBD1. The germline CDR1 and CDR2 sequences are ENHRY and SYGVKD. The CDR3 is 15 residues long. The ends lost 6 bases at V and 5 bases at J; junction bases unmatched: 9. The CDR3 spells CAISDSDRGYQPQHF. For the CDR3, the DNA is TGTGCCATCAGCGACAGCGACAGGGGATATCAGCCCCAGCATTTT.

V gene TRBV9 combines with J gene TRBJ1-2; D call uncertain. The CDR3 totals 15 residues. The V gene lost 4 bases and the J gene lost 7 bases, with 20 bases spanning the gap. Germline lookup yields CDR1 SGDLS and CDR2 YYNGEE. The CDR3 DNA is TGTGCCAGCAGCTTTGGGGTGGTCGCTAGTGGTGGCTACACCTTC. This sequence encodes CASSFGVVASGGYTF. Using reference TRBV9 and TRBJ1-2 for the parts outside the CDR3, the full variable domain is DSGVTQTPKHLITATGQRVTLRCSPRSGDLSVYWYQQSLDQGLQFLIQYYNGEERAKGNILERFSAQQFPDLHSELNLSSLELGDSALYFCASSFGVVASGGYTFGSGTRLTVV.

V usage is TRBV10-1 and J usage is TRBJ2-3; D is unclear. This CDR3 is 16 amino acids long. Trimming pared 0 bases from V and 1 base from J, leaving 11 bases between. Germline V gene data show CDR1 as WNHNN and CDR2 as SYGVQD (reference sequence). Written as DNA, the CDR3 is TGCGCCAGCAGTGAGTCGACGGCCCCTGGCACAGATACGCAGTATTTT. It encodes CASSESTAPGTDTQYF.

The chain links TRBV4-3 to TRBJ2-3; D remains ambiguous. From germline, CDR1 is LGHNA and CDR2 YSLEER. The CDR3 contains 15 residues. The V gene lost 1 base and the J gene lost 0 bases, with 8 bases spanning the gap. CDR3 sequence: CASSQVSASTDTQYF. The CDR3 DNA reads as TGCGCCAGCAGCCAAGTATCTGCTAGCACAGATACGCAGTATTTT.

CDR3 region: CASSTTRNTEAFF. Written as DNA, the CDR3 is TGCGCCAGCTCAACCACCCGGAACACTGAAGCTTTCTTT. This sequence joins TRBV10-1 and TRBJ1-1; D is uncertain. The CDR3 consists of 13 residues. CDR1 and CDR2 (germline): WNHNN, SYGVQD (reference sequence). With 8 bases removed from V and 1 base from J, the gap between germline ends came to 11 bases.

The rearrangement uses TRBV2 and TRBJ2-4; D call uncertain. V was shortened by 5 bases and J by 4 bases, with 9 bases between the two germline ends. Germline CDR1 SNHLY, CDR2 FYNNEI. The CDR3 is 13 residues long. The CDR3 loop is CASSRTAKNIQYF. The CDR3 nucleotides are TGTGCCAGCAGTCGGACCGCGAAAAACATTCAGTACTTC.